This T cell receptor (beta chain) was retrieved from a study of siplizumab effects on memory and regulatory T cells. Measured with immunoSEQ multiplex PCR; TCRdb has only the in-frame clones, and not every one. Of some 96,000 clones in the sample, about 94% were seen once. The germline CDR1 and CDR2 sequences are MNHEY and SMNVEV (reference sequence). The CDR3 is 13 residues long. V lost 6 bases to trimming and J lost 3 bases, with 8 bases between them. Findings and limits, study-wide: Apparently more diverse than memory cells, naive T cells also seemed major alloresponse contributors. Only a minority of proliferating CD4+ or CD8+ clones had an assignable naive or memory phenotype, with roughly 80-96% lacking one. Mappable alloreactive CD4+ clones averaged roughly 69% Treg-derived with siplizumab versus around 25% in controls. A minor share of alloreactive clones matched unstimulated subsets.

Note on this clone: The antigen remains undetermined.

The sequence was obtained from a human donor in good health. The V gene is TRBV27, the J gene TRBJ2-2; D gene unclear. The sequencing input was non-Treg CD4+ T cells sorted from blood. DNA for the CDR3: TGTGCCAGCAGAAGGGTCGACACCGGGGAGCTGTTTTTT. It is translated as CASRRVDTGELFF.